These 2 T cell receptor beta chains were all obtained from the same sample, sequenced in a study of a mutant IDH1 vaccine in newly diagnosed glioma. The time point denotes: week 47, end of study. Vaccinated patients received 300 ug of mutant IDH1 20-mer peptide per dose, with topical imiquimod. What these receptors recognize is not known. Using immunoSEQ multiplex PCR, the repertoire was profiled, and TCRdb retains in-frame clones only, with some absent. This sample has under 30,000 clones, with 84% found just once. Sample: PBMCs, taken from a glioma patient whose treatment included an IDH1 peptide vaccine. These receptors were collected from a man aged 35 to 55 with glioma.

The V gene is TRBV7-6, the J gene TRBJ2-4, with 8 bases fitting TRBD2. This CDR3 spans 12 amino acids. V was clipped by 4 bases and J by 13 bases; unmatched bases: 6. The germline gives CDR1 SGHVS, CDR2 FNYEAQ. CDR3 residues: CASSSISSGQYF. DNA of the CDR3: TGTGCCAGCAGCTCGATATCTAGCGGGCAGTACTTC.

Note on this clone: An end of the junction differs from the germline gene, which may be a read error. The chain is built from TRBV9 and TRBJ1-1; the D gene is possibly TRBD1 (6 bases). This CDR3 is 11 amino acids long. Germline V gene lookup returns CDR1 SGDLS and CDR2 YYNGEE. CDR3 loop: CASSVEGGGNF. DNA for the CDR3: TGTGCCAGCAGCGTAGAGGGGGGCGGGAACTTT.